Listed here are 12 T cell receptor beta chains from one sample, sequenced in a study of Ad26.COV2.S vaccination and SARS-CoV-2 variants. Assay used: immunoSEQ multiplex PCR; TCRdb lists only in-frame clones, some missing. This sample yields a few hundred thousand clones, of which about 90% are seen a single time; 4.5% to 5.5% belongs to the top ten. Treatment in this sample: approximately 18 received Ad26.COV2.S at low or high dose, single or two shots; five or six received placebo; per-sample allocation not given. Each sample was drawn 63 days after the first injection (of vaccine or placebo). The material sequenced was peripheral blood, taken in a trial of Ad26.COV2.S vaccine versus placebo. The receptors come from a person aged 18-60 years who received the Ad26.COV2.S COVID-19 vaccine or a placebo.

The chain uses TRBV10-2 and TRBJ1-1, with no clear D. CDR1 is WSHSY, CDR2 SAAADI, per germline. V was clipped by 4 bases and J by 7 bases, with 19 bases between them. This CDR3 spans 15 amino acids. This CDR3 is CASSANSLSRFEAFF. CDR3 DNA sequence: TGCGCCAGCAGTGCGAATAGCTTGTCGCGATTTGAAGCTTTCTTT.

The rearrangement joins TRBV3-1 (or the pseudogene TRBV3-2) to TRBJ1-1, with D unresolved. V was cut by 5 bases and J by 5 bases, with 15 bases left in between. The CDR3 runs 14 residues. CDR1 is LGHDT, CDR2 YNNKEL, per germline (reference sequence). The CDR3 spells CASSFGVGVTEAFF. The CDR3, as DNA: TGTGCCAGCAGCTTCGGCGTCGGTGTGACTGAAGCTTTCTTT.

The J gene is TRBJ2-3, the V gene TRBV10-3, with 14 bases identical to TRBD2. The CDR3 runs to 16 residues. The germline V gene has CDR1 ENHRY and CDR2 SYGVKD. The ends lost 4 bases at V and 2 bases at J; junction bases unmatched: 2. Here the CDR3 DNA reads TGTGCCATCAGTGGGGGACTAGCGGGAGTCACAGATACGCAGTATTTT. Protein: CAISGGLAGVTDTQYF.

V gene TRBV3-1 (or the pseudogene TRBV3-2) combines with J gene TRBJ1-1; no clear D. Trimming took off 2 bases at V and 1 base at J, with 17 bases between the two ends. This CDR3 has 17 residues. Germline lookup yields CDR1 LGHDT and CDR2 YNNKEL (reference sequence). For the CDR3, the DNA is TGTGCCAGCAGCCAACTTATGGACTCTCCAGGGAACACTGAAGCTTTCTTT. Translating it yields CASSQLMDSPGNTEAFF.

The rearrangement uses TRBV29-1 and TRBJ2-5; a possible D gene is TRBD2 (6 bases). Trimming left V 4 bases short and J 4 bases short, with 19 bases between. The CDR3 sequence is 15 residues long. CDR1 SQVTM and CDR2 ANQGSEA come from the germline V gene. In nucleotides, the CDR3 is TGCAGCGTTGTAGCCGGGACTTCAAGAAGAGAGACCCAGTACTTC. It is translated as CSVVAGTSRRETQYF.

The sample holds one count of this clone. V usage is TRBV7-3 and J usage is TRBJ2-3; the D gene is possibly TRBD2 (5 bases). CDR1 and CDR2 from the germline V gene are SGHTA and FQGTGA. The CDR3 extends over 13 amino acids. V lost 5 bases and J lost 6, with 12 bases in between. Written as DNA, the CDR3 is TGTGCCAGCAGCCCCACTAGAACCGATACGCAGTATTTT. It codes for CASSPTRTDTQYF.

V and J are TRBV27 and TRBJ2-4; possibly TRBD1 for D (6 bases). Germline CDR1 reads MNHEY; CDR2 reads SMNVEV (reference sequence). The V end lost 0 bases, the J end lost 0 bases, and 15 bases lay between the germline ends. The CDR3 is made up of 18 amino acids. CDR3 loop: CASSLSFAGEVAKNIQYF. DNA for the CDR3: TGTGCCAGCAGTTTATCGTTTGCAGGGGAAGTAGCCAAAAACATTCAGTACTTC.

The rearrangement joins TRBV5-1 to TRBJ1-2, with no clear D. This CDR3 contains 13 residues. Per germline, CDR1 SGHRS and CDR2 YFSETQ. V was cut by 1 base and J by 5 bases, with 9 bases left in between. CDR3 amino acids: CASSLSADYGYTF. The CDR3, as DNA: TGCGCCAGCAGCTTGTCAGCCGATTATGGCTACACCTTC.

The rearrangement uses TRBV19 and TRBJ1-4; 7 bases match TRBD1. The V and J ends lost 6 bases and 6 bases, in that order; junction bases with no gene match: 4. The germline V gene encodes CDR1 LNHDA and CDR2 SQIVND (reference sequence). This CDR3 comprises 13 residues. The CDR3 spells CASREQGYEKLFF. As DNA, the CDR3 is TGTGCCAGTAGGGAACAGGGGTATGAAAAACTGTTTTTT.

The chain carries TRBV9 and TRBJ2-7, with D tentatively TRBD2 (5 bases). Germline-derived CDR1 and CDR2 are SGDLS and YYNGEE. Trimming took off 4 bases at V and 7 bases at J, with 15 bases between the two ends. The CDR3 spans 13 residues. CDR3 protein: CASSPRGFMEQYF. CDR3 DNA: TGTGCCAGCAGCCCCAGAGGGTTTATGGAGCAGTACTTC.

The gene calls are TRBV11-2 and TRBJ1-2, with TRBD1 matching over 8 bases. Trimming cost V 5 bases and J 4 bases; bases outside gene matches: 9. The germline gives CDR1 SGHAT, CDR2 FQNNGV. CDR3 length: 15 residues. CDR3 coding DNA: TGTGCCAGCAGCCCCTGGACAGGGAGCGGCTATGGCTACACCTTC. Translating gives CASSPWTGSGYGYTF.

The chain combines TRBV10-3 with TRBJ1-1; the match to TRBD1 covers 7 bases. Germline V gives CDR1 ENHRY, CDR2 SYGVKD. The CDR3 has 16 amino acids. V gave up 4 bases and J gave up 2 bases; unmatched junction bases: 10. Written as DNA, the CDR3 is TGTGCCATCAGTGGTATAACAGGGGCGCCTAACACTGAAGCTTTCTTT. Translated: CAISGITGAPNTEAFF.